These 32 T cell receptor beta chains share one sample of origin, sequenced in a study of blood T cell repertoires in COVID-19. Clones were read by immunoSEQ multiplex PCR, and TCRdb kept only the in-frame ones, dropping some. The sample carries about 140,000 clones, about 90% recorded once. Input material: peripheral blood. These receptors came from a man aged 45-60 years with active or convalescent COVID-19.

This chain links TRBV18 with TRBJ2-3; tentatively, D is TRBD1 (6 bases). CDR3 length: 15 residues. CDR1 and CDR2 from the germline V gene are KGHSH and LQKENI. Trimming took 6 bases from V and 0 from J, leaving 13 bases between them. The CDR3 loop reads CASSRGADSTDTQYF. The CDR3 DNA follows: TGTGCCAGCTCCAGGGGCGCAGATAGCACAGATACGCAGTATTTT.

This clone was counted between two and nine times. The gene calls are TRBV19 and TRBJ2-2, with TRBD1 matching 12 bases. Germline CDR1 is LNHDA and CDR2 is SQIVND (reference sequence). Trimming took 2 bases from V and 8 from J; bases not matched to a gene: 12. The CDR3 covers 18 residues. CDR3 amino acids: CASSITPRDRGRPGELFF. The CDR3 DNA is TGTGCCAGTAGTATAACCCCGCGGGACAGGGGGCGCCCAGGGGAGCTGTTTTTT.

This rearrangement joins TRBV2 to TRBJ2-3; 8 bases fit TRBD1. Germline V gene sequence: CDR1 SNHLY, CDR2 FYNNEI. The CDR3 has 13 amino acids. V lost 11 bases to trimming and J lost 2 bases; unmatched junction nucleotides: 6. The CDR3 DNA reads TGTGCCGGCAAGGACAGGGACACAGATACGCAGTATTTT. It yields the protein CAGKDRDTDTQYF.

The chain recombines TRBV10-3 with TRBJ1-2; perhaps TRBD1 as D (6 bases). CDR1 and CDR2 from the germline V gene are ENHRY and SYGVKD. The V gene lost 3 bases and the J gene lost 5 bases, with 7 bases spanning the gap. This CDR3 region has 12 residues. CDR3 sequence reads: CAISEQGYGYTF. For the CDR3, the DNA is TGTGCCATCAGTGAACAGGGATATGGCTACACCTTC.

The chain is built from TRBV6-1 and TRBJ2-7; tentatively, D is TRBD1 (6 bases). Germline CDR1 reads MNHNS; CDR2 reads SASEGT. Trimming took off 5 bases at V and 5 bases at J, with 10 bases between the two ends. The CDR3 contains 12 residues. CDR3 sequence (DNA): TGTGCCAGCAGTAGCAGGGGCGACGAGCAGTACTTC. Amino acids: CASSSRGDEQYF.

Details on this clone: Within the sample, other DNA sequences also encode this same CDR3. DNA of the CDR3: TGTGCCAGCAGCCTAGCGGGCCCCCAGGAGACCCAGTACTTC. It yields the protein CASSLAGPQETQYF. The chain recombines TRBV7-3 with TRBJ2-5; the match to TRBD2 covers 8 bases. V shed 5 bases, J shed 5 bases, and the junction held 7 bases outside the gene matches. This CDR3 is built from 14 residues. Germline-derived CDR1 and CDR2 are SGHTA and FQGTGA. The entire variable domain, with the rest obtained from reference TRBV7-3 and TRBJ2-5, is as follows: GAGVSQTPSNKVTEKGKYVELRCDPISGHTALYWYRQSLGQGPEFLIYFQGTGAADDSGLPNDRFFAVRPEGSVSTLKIQRTERGDSAVYLCASSLAGPQETQYFGPGTRLLVL.

This clone showed up just once. The V call is TRBV28, the J call TRBJ2-1, with D tentatively TRBD2 (6 bases). The V gene's germline CDR1 is MDHEN and CDR2 SYDVKM. The length of the CDR3 is 16 residues. V dropped 7 bases and J dropped 4 bases, with 20 bases sitting between them. The CDR3: CASTTRAASAYNEQFF. The CDR3 coding sequence is TGTGCCAGCACAACTAGGGCGGCTAGCGCTTACAATGAGCAGTTCTTC.

This clone appeared a few times. The chain joins TRBV14 to TRBJ1-6; D is ambiguous. The CDR3 is 16 residues long. Deletions cut 1 base from V and 10 bases from J, with 17 bases between. Germline-derived CDR1 and CDR2 are SGHDN and FVKESK. DNA for the CDR3: TGTGCCAGCAGCCAAGGTCTGGCGGGCCGGGGATCACCCCTCCACTTT. Its protein product is CASSQGLAGRGSPLHF.

The V and J genes are TRBV28 and TRBJ1-6, with 8 bases that match TRBD1. CDR1 and CDR2 from the germline V gene are MDHEN and SYDVKM. The length of the CDR3 is 17 residues. V was clipped by 6 bases and J by 0 bases; unmatched bases: 7. CDR3 in DNA: TGTGCCAGCAGACCCGGGACAGGTTACTCCTATAATTCACCCCTCCACTTT. Its translation: CASRPGTGYSYNSPLHF. The variable domain in full, completed from reference TRBV28 and TRBJ1-6, reads DVKVTQSSRYLVKRTGEKVFLECVQDMDHENMFWYRQDPGLGLRLIYFSYDVKMKEKGDIPEGYSVSREKKERFSLILESASTNQTSMYLCASRPGTGYSYNSPLHFGNGTRLTVT.

This rearrangement joins TRBV5-5 to TRBJ1-1; 10 bases map to TRBD1. J gave up 0 bases and V 4 bases, and 18 bases lay outside the gene matches. Germline V gene data show CDR1 as SGHKS and CDR2 as YYEKEE (reference sequence). This CDR3 has 20 residues. CDR3 in DNA: TGTGCCAGCAGCCCGGGACAGGGGTCCCCACCGGGGCCAGTGAACACTGAAGCTTTCTTT. Translated: CASSPGQGSPPGPVNTEAFF.

J is TRBJ2-7 and V is TRBV11-1; perhaps TRBD1 as D (6 bases). CDR1 is SGHAT and CDR2 is FQDESV in the germline V gene (reference sequence). The V end lost 5 bases, the J end lost 5 bases, and 16 bases lay between the germline ends. CDR3 length: 14 residues. CDR3 amino acids: CASSGGWAGDEQYF. CDR3 nucleotide sequence: TGTGCCAGCAGCGGAGGTTGGGCAGGGGACGAGCAGTACTTC.

This chain uses TRBV11-2 with TRBJ1-1, with a possible D match to TRBD1 (5 bases). This CDR3 is 13 amino acids long. Deletions cut 2 bases from V and 1 base from J, with 5 bases between. Germline V gene sequence: CDR1 SGHAT, CDR2 FQNNGV. DNA of the CDR3: TGTGCCAGCAGCTTACAGGGGAACACTGAAGCTTTCTTT. Translating gives CASSLQGNTEAFF. Variable domain in full (rest from reference TRBV11-2 and TRBJ1-1): EAGVAQSPRYKIIEKRQSVAFWCNPISGHATLYWYQQILGQGPKLLIQFQNNGVVDDSQLPKDRFSAERLKGVDSTLKIQPAKLEDSAVYLCASSLQGNTEAFFGQGTRLTVV.

With regard to this clone: This sample includes further DNA sequences coding for the same CDR3. The chain carries TRBV27 and TRBJ1-6; 8 nucleotides align to TRBD1. CDR3 length equals 15 residues. J gave up 7 bases and V 5 bases, and 7 bases lay outside the gene matches. Germline CDR1 MNHEY, CDR2 SMNVEV (reference sequence). The CDR3 is CASSTRQGRNSPLHF. The CDR3 DNA sequence: TGTGCCAGCAGTACCCGACAGGGGAGGAATTCACCCCTCCACTTT.

V usage is TRBV2 and J usage is TRBJ1-5, with D unclear. V lost 4 bases and J lost 7, with 11 bases in between. The CDR3 consists of 13 residues. CDR1 SNHLY and CDR2 FYNNEI come from the germline V gene. The CDR3 DNA follows: TGTGCCAGCAGTGTGGGCGATCGACAGCCCCAGCATTTT. It is translated as CASSVGDRQPQHF.

This chain uses TRBV18 with TRBJ2-5; 7 nucleotides line up with TRBD2. Germline V gives CDR1 KGHSH, CDR2 LQKENI. The V and J ends lost 1 base and 5 bases, in that order; junction bases with no gene match: 4. The CDR3 sequence is 14 residues long. CDR3 in amino acids: CASSPRGGTETQYF. Written as DNA, the CDR3 is TGTGCCAGCTCACCACGGGGAGGGACGGAGACCCAGTACTTC.

This rearrangement joins TRBV5-8 to TRBJ2-5; maybe TRBD2 (5 bases). CDR1 and CDR2 (germline): SGHTS, YDEGEE. The CDR3 is 15 amino acids. V gave up 3 bases and J gave up 2 bases, with 14 bases separating them. CDR3 nucleotides: TGTGCCAGCAGCTCAGAACTAGGGCCACAAGAGACCCAGTACTTC. This gives the protein CASSSELGPQETQYF. The full variable domain, rest sourced from reference TRBV5-8 and TRBJ2-5, is EAGVTQSPTHLIKTRGQQATLRCSPISGHTSVYWYQQALGLGLQFLLWYDEGEERNRGNFPPRFSGRQFPNYSSELNVNALELEDSALYLCASSSELGPQETQYFGPGTRLLVL.

This chain joins TRBV28 and TRBJ2-2, with TRBD2 matching 14 bases. This CDR3 spans 16 amino acids. V was clipped by 5 bases and J by 6 bases; unmatched bases: 5. Germline assignment: CDR1 MDHEN and CDR2 SYDVKM. The CDR3: CASSRRLAGGPGELFF. The CDR3, as DNA: TGTGCCAGCAGTCGCCGACTAGCGGGAGGGCCCGGGGAGCTGTTTTTT.

The chain recombines TRBV28 with TRBJ1-2; D perhaps matches TRBD1 (6 bases). V lost 5 bases and J 4 bases, leaving 14 bases between the germline ends. Germline V gene sequence: CDR1 MDHEN, CDR2 SYDVKM. The CDR3 is made up of 14 amino acids. The CDR3 bases are TGTGCCAGCAGTAGCCTGACAGGACGCTATGGCTACACCTTC. It codes for CASSSLTGRYGYTF.

This clone has just a few counts. The rearrangement links TRBV20-1 to TRBJ2-1; no clear D. V gave up 2 bases and J gave up 13 bases, with 12 bases separating them. CDR1 is DFQATT and CDR2 is SNEGSKA in the germline V gene (reference sequence). The CDR3 consists of 11 residues. In nucleotides, the CDR3 is TGCAGTGCTAGATCTAGTATGGTCCAGTTCTTC. Translating it yields CSARSSMVQFF.

The chain uses TRBV6-5 and TRBJ1-1, with 10 bases that match TRBD1. The germline V gene has CDR1 MNHEY and CDR2 SVGAGI. V gave up 8 bases and J gave up 5 bases; unmatched junction bases: 8. The CDR3 runs 14 residues. The CDR3: CASQLDRGPTEAFF. The CDR3 nucleotides are TGTGCCAGCCAGCTTGACAGGGGGCCGACTGAAGCTTTCTTT.

This sequence joins TRBV11-2 and TRBJ2-1; D might be TRBD2 (5 bases). Trimming left V 5 bases short and J 7 bases short, with 18 bases between. CDR1 and CDR2 from the germline V gene are SGHAT and FQNNGV. CDR3 length: 15 residues. CDR3 nucleotides: TGTGCCAGCAGCGCTACTCTGGCGAGGGTGAATGAGCAGTTCTTC. Its protein product is CASSATLARVNEQFF.

The V gene is TRBV5-6, the J gene TRBJ2-7; D possibly corresponds to TRBD1 (5 bases). Looked up from germline, CDR1 is SGHDT and CDR2 is YYEEEE. V lost 4 bases to trimming and J lost 6 bases, with 14 bases between them. The CDR3 totals 13 residues. The CDR3 here is CASSPPTGTEQYF. CDR3 DNA sequence: TGTGCCAGCAGCCCCCCCACAGGTACCGAGCAGTACTTC.

This clone was recorded at least ten times. The rearrangement links TRBV27 to TRBJ1-2, with D tentatively TRBD1 (5 bases). From germline, CDR1 is MNHEY and CDR2 SMNVEV (reference sequence). The germline V and J ends were trimmed by 4 bases and 9 bases, with 12 bases remaining between them. The CDR3 covers 12 residues. CDR3 nucleotides: TGTGCCAGCAGTTCCCCAGGGATGAGCTACACCTTC. Protein: CASSSPGMSYTF.

The gene calls are TRBV19 and TRBJ2-1; weak D call: TRBD1 (6 bases). The CDR3 runs to 14 residues. Germline CDR1 LNHDA, CDR2 SQIVND (reference sequence). Trimming left V 5 bases short and J 1 base short, with 9 bases between. The CDR3 sequence: CASSRQVSYNEQFF. As DNA, the CDR3 is TGTGCCAGTAGTCGACAGGTATCCTACAATGAGCAGTTCTTC. Drawing the rest from reference TRBV19 and TRBJ2-1, the complete variable domain is DGGITQSPKYLFRKEGQNVTLSCEQNLNHDAMYWYRQDPGQGLRLIYYSQIVNDFQKGDIAEGYSVSREKKESFPLTVTSAQKNPTAFYLCASSRQVSYNEQFFGPGTRLTVL.

J is TRBJ1-5 and V is TRBV20-1; D gene uncertain. The CDR3 has 13 amino acids. Per the germline V gene, CDR1 is DFQATT and CDR2 is SNEGSKA (reference sequence). The V and J ends lost 3 bases and 2 bases respectively, with 8 bases between them. The CDR3 region is CSASFQGNQPQHF. The CDR3 bases are TGCAGTGCTAGTTTTCAGGGCAATCAGCCCCAGCATTTT.

The rearrangement joins TRBV4-2 to TRBJ1-1, with TRBD1 identical over 7 bases. Germline assignment: CDR1 LGHNA and CDR2 YNFKEQ. V shed 1 base, J shed 8 bases, and the junction held 13 bases outside the gene matches. The CDR3 has 16 residues. DNA for the CDR3: TGTGCCAGCAGCCAAGGTCTAAGGACAGGCCCGGGGGAAGCTTTCTTT. Its protein product is CASSQGLRTGPGEAFF.

This clone showed up just once. The CDR3 DNA is TGTGCCAGCTCCCTCGACCTAGCGGAGGACGGGGATACGCAGTATTTT. Its translation: CASSLDLAEDGDTQYF. The genes are TRBV18 and TRBJ2-3, with 7 bases lining up with TRBD2. Trimming at V came to 6 bases and at J to 6 bases, leaving 15 bases not matched to a gene. Germline V CDR1 and CDR2: KGHSH, LQKENI. The CDR3 length is 16 residues.

This chain links TRBV2 with TRBJ2-1; the match to TRBD2 covers 8 bases. V lost 5 bases to trimming and J lost 7 bases; unmatched junction nucleotides: 7. CDR1 SNHLY and CDR2 FYNNEI come from the germline V gene. The CDR3 contains 14 residues. CDR3 nucleotide sequence: TGTGCCAGCAGTTTGCGGACTAGCAAGAATGAGCAGTTCTTC. Translating gives CASSLRTSKNEQFF. Variable domain in full (rest from reference TRBV2 and TRBJ2-1): EPEVTQTPSHQVTQMGQEVILRCVPISNHLYFYWYRQILGQKVEFLVSFYNNEISEKSEIFDDQFSVERPDGSNFTLKIRSTKLEDSAMYFCASSLRTSKNEQFFGPGTRLTVL.

The chain combines TRBV28 with TRBJ2-5, with 8 nucleotides matching TRBD2. V lost 6 bases to trimming and J lost 5 bases; unmatched junction nucleotides: 5. Germline V gives CDR1 MDHEN, CDR2 SYDVKM. The CDR3 contains 13 residues. The CDR3 sequence: CASSHRGRETQYF. CDR3 nucleotide sequence: TGTGCCAGCAGCCATCGCGGGAGGGAGACCCAGTACTTC.

This chain joins TRBV18 and TRBJ1-5; TRBD1 aligns across 9 bases. The V gene's germline CDR1 is KGHSH and CDR2 LQKENI. This CDR3 comprises 14 residues. With V trimmed by 3 bases and J by 7 bases, 4 bases remained unmatched. The CDR3 sequence is CASSPRQGEQPQHF. CDR3 bases: TGTGCCAGCTCACCCCGACAGGGGGAACAGCCCCAGCATTTT. Full variable domain (remainder filled in from reference TRBV18 and TRBJ1-5): NAGVMQNPRHLVRRRGQEARLRCSPMKGHSHVYWYRQLPEEGLKFMVYLQKENIIDESGMPKERFSAEFPKEGPSILRIQQVVRGDSAAYFCASSPRQGEQPQHFGDGTRLSIL.

The chain is built from TRBV7-2 and TRBJ2-7; TRBD2 might be the D (5 bases). This CDR3 region has 15 residues. V shed 1 base and J shed 2 bases, with 12 bases lying between them. Germline values: CDR1 SGHTA, CDR2 FQGNSA. CDR3 sequence reads: CASSLVGVPTYEQYF. The DNA of the CDR3 is TGTGCCAGCAGCTTAGTCGGGGTTCCAACCTACGAGCAGTACTTC.

The V gene is TRBV5-1, the J gene TRBJ2-7, with 8 bases fitting TRBD2. Trimming removed 3 bases from V and 2 bases from J; junction bases left unmatched: 4. CDR3 length: 14 residues. Germline V lookup: CDR1 SGHRS, CDR2 YFSETQ. The CDR3 is CASSSSGSPYEQYF. The CDR3 DNA reads as TGCGCCAGCAGCTCGAGCGGGAGTCCCTACGAGCAGTACTTC. The complete variable domain, with remaining parts taken from reference TRBV5-1 and TRBJ2-7, reads KAGVTQTPRYLIKTRGQQVTLSCSPISGHRSVSWYQQTPGQGLQFLFEYFSETQRNKGNFPGRFSGRQFSNSRSEMNVSTLELGDSALYLCASSSSGSPYEQYFGPGTRLTVT.